This entry features one T cell receptor beta chain sequence. Its specificity is unknown. Other DNA variants within this sample encode the same CDR3. The data originate from a study of beta chain features in type 1 diabetes. CDR3 length: 11 residues. The germline V gene encodes CDR1 DFQATT and CDR2 SNEGSKA (reference sequence). Trimming shortened V by 6 bases and J by 4 bases, and 10 bases separated the two germline ends. Study conclusions and caveats: Across all four CD4+ subsets, people with type 1 diabetes showed modestly shorter TCRB CDR3s.

Reverse transcribing all isolated RNA meant expressed TCRB transcripts were sequenced. Here immunoSEQ multiplex PCR was the method, and the copy in TCRdb shows in-frame clones only, minus some. The sample records about 160,000 clones, roughly 65% being singletons. Central memory, naive, regulatory and stem cell-like memory CD4+ cells were sorted by CD45RO/CCR7/CD25/CD127/CD95/CD27. The sequenced sample consisted of naive CD4+ T cells from blood. This rearrangement joins TRBV20-1 to TRBJ2-7; possibly TRBD1 or TRBD2 for D (6 bases each). The source is a man aged 25-45 years with type 1 diabetes. CDR3 coding DNA: TGCAGTGCCCGGGGGCCATACGAGCAGTACTTC. Encoded protein: CSARGPYEQYF.